This TCR beta chain was documented in a study of control samples from healthy donors and cancer patients. Data came from immunoSEQ multiplex PCR; TCRdb stores just in-frame clones and leaves some out. Among approximately 82,000 clones, roughly 94% were seen once, and the ten largest hold approximately 4.8%. The V segment lost 1 base and the J segment 2 bases; nucleotides outside the gene matches: 3. The germline CDR1 and CDR2 sequences are MNHEY and SMNVEV (reference sequence). This CDR3 comprises 15 residues. Source material: blood. This sequence joins TRBV27 and TRBJ1-2; TRBD1 matches 8 bases. This receptor was taken from a woman between 18 and 30 years old in good health. The CDR3 DNA sequence: TGTGCCAGCAGTTTATTTAACAGGGGGAACTATGGCTACACCTTC. Its translation is CASSLFNRGNYGYTF.